This TCR beta chain was recorded in a study of T cell repertoires in cytomegalovirus infection (dated by TCRdb to the late 2010s). General notes on the study: Because public TCR beta signatures pointed to carriage of CMV infection together with the matching HLA type, the HLA type of each donor mattered for the analysis. General conclusions and limits of the study: The ex vivo response was dominated by HLA-C-restricted CMV-specific TCR beta clonotypes, which also provided the single most frequent clonotype in two of eight donors. Carriers of CMV infection plus the relevant HLA type were discriminated by the cumulative frequency of public TCR beta family members in the study cohort and in an independent roughly 370-donor cohort.

The junction shows trimming of 3 bases on V and 4 bases on J, plus 19 bases between the germline ends. In the germline V gene (reference sequence), CDR1 corresponds to MNHEY and CDR2 to SMNVEV. Its CDR3 holds 17 amino acids, cysteine through phenylalanine. The CDR3 DNA has 51 bases and is translated from base 1. This clonotype was found a few times. The clone's antigen remains unknown. No clone much larger than this one lies a single base away; base qualities are absent. Sequencing was carried out with an Illumina HiSeq 1500. Using fastp trimming at Q25 and MiXCR clonotype assembly, TCRdb reanalyzed the public sequencing data and kept in-frame beta chains. Each CDR3 protein appears once, grouped with its most common genes and DNA. The sample table holds about 260,000 distinct CDR3 sequences, of which around 15% were seen once. The leading ten clones occupy 7.5% to 10% of the sample.

The material sequenced was PBMCs. This receptor was taken from a human donor in good health (CMV status not recorded). Some clones in this sample may be carry-over from other donors' samples. The rearrangement joined TRBV27 to TRBJ2-1; the D segment could be TRBD2, given 6 matching bases. The nucleotide sequence is TGTGCCAGCAGTTTGGGTGACGGGACTCACGGATACAATGAGCAGTTCTTC. It specifies CASSLGDGTHGYNEQFF.